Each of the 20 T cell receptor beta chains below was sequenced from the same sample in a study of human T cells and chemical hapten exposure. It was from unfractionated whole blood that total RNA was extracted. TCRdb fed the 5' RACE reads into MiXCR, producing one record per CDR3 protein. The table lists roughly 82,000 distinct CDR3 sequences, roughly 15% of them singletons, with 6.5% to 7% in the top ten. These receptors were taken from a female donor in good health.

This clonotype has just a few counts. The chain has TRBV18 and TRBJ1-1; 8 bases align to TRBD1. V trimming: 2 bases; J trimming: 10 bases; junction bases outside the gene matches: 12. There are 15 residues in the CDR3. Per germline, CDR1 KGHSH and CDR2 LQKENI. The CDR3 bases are TGTGCCAGCTCACCAGACACAGGGGGGAGGTTTGGAGCTTTCTTT. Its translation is CASSPDTGGRFGAFF.

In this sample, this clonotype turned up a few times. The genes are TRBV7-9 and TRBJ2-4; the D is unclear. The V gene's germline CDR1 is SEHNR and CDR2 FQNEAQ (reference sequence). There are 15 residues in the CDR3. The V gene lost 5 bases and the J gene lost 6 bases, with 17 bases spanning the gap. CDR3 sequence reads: CASSPGLDWRNIQYF. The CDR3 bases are TGTGCCAGCAGCCCCGGTCTAGATTGGAGAAACATTCAGTACTTC.

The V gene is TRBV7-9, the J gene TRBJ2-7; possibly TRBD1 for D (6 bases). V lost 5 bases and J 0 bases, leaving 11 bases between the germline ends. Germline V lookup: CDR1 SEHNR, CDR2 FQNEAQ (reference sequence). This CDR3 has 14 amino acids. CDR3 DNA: TGTGCCAGCAGCATGCAGGGGACCTCCTACGAGCAGTACTTC. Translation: CASSMQGTSYEQYF.

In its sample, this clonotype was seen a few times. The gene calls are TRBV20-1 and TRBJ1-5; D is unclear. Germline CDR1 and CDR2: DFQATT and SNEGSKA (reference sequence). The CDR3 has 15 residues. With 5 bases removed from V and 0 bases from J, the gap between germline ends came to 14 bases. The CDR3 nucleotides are TGCAGTGCTGCCCGTGAGGGTCCTAGCAATCAGCCCCAGCATTTT. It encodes CSAAREGPSNQPQHF.

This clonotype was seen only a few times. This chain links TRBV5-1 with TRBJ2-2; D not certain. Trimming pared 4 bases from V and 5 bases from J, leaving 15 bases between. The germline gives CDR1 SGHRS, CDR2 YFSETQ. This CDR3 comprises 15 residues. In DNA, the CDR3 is TGCGCCAGCAGCCCCACCCCAGTTCAGACCGGGGAGCTGTTTTTT. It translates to CASSPTPVQTGELFF.

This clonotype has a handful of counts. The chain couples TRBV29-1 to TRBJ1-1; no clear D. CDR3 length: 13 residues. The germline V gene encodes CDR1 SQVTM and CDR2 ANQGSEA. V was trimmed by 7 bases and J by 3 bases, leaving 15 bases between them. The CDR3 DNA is TGCAGCGCATACACAAGGGTAGACACTGAAGCTTTCTTT. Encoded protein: CSAYTRVDTEAFF. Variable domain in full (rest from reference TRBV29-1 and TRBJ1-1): SAVISQKPSRDICQRGTSLTIQCQVDSQVTMMFWYRQQPGQSLTLIATANQGSEATYESGFVIDKFPISRPNLTFSTLTVSNMSPEDSSIYLCSAYTRVDTEAFFGQGTRLTVV.

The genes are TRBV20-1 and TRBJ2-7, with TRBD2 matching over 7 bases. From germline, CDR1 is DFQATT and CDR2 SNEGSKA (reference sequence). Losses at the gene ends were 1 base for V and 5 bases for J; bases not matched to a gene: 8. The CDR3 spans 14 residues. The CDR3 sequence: CSARVGRELHEQYF. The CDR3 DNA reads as TGCAGTGCTAGAGTTGGGCGGGAGCTACACGAGCAGTACTTC.

The CDR3 region is CASSLLAGRNNSPLHF. In nucleotides, the CDR3 is TGTGCCAGCAGCTTACTTGCGGGACGTAATAATTCACCCCTCCACTTT. The chain links TRBV13 to TRBJ1-6, with D possibly TRBD1 on 5 matching bases. V was cut by 2 bases and J by 5 bases, with 13 bases left in between. The CDR3 is 16 amino acids. The germline CDR1 and CDR2 sequences are PRHDT and FYEKMQ (reference sequence).

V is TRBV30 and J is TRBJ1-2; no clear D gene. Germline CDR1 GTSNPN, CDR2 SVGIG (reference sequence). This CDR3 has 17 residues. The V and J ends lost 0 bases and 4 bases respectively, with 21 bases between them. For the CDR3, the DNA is TGTGCCTGGAGTGTAAGTGGGCTTATGGATCCCCGCTATGGCTACACCTTC. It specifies CAWSVSGLMDPRYGYTF.

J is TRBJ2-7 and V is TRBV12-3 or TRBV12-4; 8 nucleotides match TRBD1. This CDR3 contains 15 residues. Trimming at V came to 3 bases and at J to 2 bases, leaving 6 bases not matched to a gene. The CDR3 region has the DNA TGTGCCAGCAGTTTGGCTGGGACAGGTCCCTACGAGCAGTACTTC. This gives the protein CASSLAGTGPYEQYF.

The CDR3: CASSNMDTEAFF. In DNA, the CDR3 is TGTGCCAGCAGCAACATGGACACTGAAGCTTTCTTT. The chain links TRBV12-3 or TRBV12-4 to TRBJ1-1; D not certain. The CDR3 loop spans 12 amino acids. Trimming removed 6 bases from V and 3 bases from J, with 8 bases in between.

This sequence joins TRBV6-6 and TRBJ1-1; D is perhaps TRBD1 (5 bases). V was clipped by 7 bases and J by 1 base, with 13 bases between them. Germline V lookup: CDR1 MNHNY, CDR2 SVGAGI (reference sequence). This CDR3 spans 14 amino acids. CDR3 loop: CASTAIRGNTEAFF. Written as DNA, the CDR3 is TGTGCCAGCACCGCAATAAGGGGGAACACTGAAGCTTTCTTT.

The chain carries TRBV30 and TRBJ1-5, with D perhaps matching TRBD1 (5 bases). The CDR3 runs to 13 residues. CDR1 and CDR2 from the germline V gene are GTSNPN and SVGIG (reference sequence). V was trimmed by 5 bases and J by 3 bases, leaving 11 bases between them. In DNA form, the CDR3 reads TGTGCCTGGGCACCAGGGCCCAATCAGCCCCAGCATTTT. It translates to CAWAPGPNQPQHF.

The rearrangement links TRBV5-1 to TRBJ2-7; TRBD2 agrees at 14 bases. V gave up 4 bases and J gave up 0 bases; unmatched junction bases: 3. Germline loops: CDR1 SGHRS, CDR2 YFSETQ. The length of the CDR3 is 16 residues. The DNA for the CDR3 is TGCGCCAGCAGCCGGACTAGCGGGGGGTCCTCCTACGAGCAGTACTTC. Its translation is CASSRTSGGSSYEQYF. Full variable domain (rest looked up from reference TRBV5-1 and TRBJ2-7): KAGVTQTPRYLIKTRGQQVTLSCSPISGHRSVSWYQQTPGQGLQFLFEYFSETQRNKGNFPGRFSGRQFSNSRSEMNVSTLELGDSALYLCASSRTSGGSSYEQYFGPGTRLTVT.

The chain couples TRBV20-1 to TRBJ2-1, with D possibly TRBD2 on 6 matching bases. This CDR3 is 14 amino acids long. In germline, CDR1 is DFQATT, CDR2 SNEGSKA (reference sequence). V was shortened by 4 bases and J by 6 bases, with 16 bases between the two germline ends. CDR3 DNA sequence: TGCAGTGCTAACGCGATCTCGGGGGTCAATGAGCAGTTCTTC. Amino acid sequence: CSANAISGVNEQFF.

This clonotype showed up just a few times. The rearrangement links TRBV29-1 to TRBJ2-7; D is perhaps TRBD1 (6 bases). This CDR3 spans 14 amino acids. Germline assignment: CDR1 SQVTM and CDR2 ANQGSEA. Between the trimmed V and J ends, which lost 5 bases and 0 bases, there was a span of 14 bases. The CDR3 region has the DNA TGCAGCGTTTATAACCGGGACACCTCCTACGAGCAGTACTTC. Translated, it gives CSVYNRDTSYEQYF.

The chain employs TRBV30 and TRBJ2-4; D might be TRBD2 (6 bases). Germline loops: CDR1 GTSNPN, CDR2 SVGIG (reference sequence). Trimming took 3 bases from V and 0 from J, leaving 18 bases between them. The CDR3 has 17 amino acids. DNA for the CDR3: TGTGCCTGGAGCGTTGGAGGGACGGTAATAGCCAAAAACATTCAGTACTTC. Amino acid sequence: CAWSVGGTVIAKNIQYF.

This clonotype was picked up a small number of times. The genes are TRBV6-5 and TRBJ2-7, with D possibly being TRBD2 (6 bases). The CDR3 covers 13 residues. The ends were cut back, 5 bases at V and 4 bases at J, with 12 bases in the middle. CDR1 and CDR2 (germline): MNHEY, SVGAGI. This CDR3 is CASSAREEYEQYF. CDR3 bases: TGTGCCAGCAGTGCGCGGGAAGAATACGAGCAGTACTTC.

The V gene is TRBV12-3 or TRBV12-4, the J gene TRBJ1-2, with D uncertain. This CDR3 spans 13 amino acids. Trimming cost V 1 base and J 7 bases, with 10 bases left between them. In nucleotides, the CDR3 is TGTGCCAGCAGTTTAGGATCAGTTTCTGGCTACACCTTC. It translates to CASSLGSVSGYTF.

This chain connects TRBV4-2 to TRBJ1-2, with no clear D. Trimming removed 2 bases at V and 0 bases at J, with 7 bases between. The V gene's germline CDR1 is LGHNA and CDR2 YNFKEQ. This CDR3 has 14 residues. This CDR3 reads CASSQTDTNYGYTF. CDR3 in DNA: TGTGCCAGCAGCCAAACAGATACTAACTATGGCTACACCTTC.